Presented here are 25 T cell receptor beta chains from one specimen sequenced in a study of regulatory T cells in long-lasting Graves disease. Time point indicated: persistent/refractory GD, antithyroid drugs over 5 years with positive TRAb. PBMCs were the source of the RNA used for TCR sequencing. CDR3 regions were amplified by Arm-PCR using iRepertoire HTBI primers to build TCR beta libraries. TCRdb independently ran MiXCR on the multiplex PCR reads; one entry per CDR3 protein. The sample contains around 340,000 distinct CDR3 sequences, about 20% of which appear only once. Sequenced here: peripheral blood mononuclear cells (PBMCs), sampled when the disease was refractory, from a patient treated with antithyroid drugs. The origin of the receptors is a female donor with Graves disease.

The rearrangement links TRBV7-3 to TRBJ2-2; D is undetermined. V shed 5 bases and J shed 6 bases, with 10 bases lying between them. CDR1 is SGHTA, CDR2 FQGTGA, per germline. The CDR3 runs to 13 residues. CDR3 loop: CASSPRLAGELFF. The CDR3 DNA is TGTGCCAGCAGCCCCCGGTTAGCCGGGGAGCTGTTTTTT.

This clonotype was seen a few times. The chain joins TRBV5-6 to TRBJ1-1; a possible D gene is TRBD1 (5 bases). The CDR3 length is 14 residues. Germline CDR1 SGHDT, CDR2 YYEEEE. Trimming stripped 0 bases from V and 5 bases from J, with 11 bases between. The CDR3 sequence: CASSLESRGTEAFF. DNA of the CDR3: TGTGCCAGCAGCTTGGAAAGTAGGGGTACTGAAGCTTTCTTT.

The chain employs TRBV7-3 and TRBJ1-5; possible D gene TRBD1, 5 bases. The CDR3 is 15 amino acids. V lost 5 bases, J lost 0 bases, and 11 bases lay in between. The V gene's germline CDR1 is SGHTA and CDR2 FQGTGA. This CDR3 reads CASSQGSNSNQPQHF. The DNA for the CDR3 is TGTGCCAGCAGCCAGGGCAGCAATAGCAATCAGCCCCAGCATTTT.

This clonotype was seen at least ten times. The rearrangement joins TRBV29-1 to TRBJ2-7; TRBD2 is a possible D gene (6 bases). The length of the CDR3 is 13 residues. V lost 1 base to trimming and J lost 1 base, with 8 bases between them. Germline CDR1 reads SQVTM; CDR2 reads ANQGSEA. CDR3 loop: CSVEGGESYEQYF. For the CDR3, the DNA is TGCAGCGTTGAAGGCGGGGAATCCTACGAGCAGTACTTC.

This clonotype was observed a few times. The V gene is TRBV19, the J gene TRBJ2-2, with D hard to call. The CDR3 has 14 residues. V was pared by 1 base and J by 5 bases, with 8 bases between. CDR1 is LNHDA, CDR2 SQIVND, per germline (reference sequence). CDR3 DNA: TGTGCCAGTAGTATAGCTCCGGCTACCGGGGAGCTGTTTTTT. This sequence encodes CASSIAPATGELFF.

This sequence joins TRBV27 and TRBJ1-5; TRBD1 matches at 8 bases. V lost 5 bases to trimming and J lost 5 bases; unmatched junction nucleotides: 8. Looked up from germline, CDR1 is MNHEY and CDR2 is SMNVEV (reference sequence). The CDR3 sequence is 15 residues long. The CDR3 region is CASSPRTGPHQPQHF. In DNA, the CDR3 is TGTGCCAGCAGTCCCCGGACAGGGCCCCATCAGCCCCAGCATTTT.

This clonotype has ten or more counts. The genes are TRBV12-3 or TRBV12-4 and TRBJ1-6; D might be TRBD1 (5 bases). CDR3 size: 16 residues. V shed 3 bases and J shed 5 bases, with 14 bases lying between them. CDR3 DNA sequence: TGTGCCAGCAGTTTGGGCCGACAGAGAAATAATTCACCCCTCCACTTT. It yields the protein CASSLGRQRNNSPLHF.

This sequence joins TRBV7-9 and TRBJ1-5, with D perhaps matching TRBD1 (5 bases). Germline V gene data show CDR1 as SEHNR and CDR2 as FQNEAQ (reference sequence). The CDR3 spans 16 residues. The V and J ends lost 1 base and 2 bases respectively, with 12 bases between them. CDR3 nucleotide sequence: TGTGCCAGCAGCTTAGTGGGGCGCGGAGGCAATCAGCCCCAGCATTTT. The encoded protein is CASSLVGRGGNQPQHF.

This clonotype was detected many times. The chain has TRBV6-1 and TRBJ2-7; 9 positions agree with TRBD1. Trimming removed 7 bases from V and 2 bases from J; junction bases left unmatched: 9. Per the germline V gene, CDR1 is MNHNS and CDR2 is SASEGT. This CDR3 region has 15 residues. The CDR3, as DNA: TGTGCCAGCACCACCCGGGACAGGGTGACCTACGAGCAGTACTTC. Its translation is CASTTRDRVTYEQYF.

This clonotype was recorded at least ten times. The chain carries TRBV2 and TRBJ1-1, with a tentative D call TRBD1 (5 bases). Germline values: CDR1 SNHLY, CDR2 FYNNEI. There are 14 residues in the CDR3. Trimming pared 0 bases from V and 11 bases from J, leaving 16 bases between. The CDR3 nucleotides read TGTGCCAGCAGTGAAGCGGAGGGTGGGGGAGCGGCTTTCTTT. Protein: CASSEAEGGGAAFF.

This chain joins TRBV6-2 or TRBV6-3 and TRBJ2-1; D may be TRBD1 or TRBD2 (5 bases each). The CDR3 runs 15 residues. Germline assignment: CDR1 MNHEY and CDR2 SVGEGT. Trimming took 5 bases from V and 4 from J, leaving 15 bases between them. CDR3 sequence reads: CASSVAGTGYNEQFF. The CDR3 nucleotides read TGTGCCAGCAGTGTCGCCGGGACGGGTTACAATGAGCAGTTCTTC.

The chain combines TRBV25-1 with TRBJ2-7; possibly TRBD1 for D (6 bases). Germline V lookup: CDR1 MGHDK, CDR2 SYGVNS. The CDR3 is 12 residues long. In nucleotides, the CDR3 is TGTGGAGAGGTGGGGGCTTCTGTCGAGCAGTACTTC. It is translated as CGEVGASVEQYF.

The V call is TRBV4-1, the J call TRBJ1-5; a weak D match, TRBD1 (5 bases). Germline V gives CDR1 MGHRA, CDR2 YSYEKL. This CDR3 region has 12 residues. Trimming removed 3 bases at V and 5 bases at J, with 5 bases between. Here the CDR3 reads CASSQGHQPQHF. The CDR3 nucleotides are TGCGCCAGCAGCCAGGGGCATCAGCCCCAGCATTTT.

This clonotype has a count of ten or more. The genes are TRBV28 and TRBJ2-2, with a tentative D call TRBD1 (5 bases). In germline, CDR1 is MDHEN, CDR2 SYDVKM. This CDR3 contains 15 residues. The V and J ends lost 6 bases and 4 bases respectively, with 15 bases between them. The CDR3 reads CASRVQGSRTGELFF. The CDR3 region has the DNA TGTGCCAGCAGAGTCCAGGGATCGCGCACCGGGGAGCTGTTTTTT.

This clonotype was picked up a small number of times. CDR3 nucleotides: TGTGCCAGCAGCCACGTACAGGGGCCGGGAGGCTACACCTTC. It encodes CASSHVQGPGGYTF. The V call is TRBV14, the J call TRBJ1-2; 7 bases agree with TRBD1. The CDR3 totals 14 residues. The germline V gene encodes CDR1 SGHDN and CDR2 FVKESK. V lost 3 bases, J lost 8 bases, and 9 bases stayed unmatched. Together with reference TRBV14 and TRBJ1-2, the CDR3 gives the full variable domain: EAGVTQFPSHSVIEKGQTVTLRCDPISGHDNLYWYRRVMGKEIKFLLHFVKESKQDESGMPNNRFLAERTGGTYSTLKVQPAELEDSGVYFCASSHVQGPGGYTFGSGTRLTVV.

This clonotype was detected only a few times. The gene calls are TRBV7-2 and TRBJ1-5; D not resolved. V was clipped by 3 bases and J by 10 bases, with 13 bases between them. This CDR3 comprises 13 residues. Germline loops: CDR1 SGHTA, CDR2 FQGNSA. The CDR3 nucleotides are TGTGCCAGCAGCTTCGGGCTAAAGGGACCCCAGCATTTT. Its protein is CASSFGLKGPQHF.

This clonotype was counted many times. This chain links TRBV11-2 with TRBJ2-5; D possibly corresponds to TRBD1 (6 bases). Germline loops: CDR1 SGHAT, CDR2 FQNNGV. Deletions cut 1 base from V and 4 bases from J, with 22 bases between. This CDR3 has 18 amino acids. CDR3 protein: CASSLAPFEQGFVETQYF. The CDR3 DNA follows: TGTGCCAGCAGCTTAGCCCCCTTTGAACAGGGATTCGTAGAGACCCAGTACTTC.

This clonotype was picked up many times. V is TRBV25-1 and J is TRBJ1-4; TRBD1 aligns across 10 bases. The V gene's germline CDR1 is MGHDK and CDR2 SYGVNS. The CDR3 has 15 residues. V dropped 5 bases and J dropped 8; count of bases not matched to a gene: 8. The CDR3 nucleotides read TGTGCCAGCAGTATCCGACAGGGGGCGAAGGAAAAACTGTTTTTT. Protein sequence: CASSIRQGAKEKLFF.

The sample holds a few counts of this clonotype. CDR3 in DNA: TGTGCCAGCACCCCCAAGGGACAGGCCGGGATACAAGAGACCCAGTACTTC. Encoded protein: CASTPKGQAGIQETQYF. V and J are TRBV2 and TRBJ2-5, with 8 bases identical to TRBD1. The CDR3 sequence is 17 residues long. CDR1 is SNHLY, CDR2 FYNNEI, per germline. J gave up 2 bases and V 7 bases, and 15 bases lay outside the gene matches.

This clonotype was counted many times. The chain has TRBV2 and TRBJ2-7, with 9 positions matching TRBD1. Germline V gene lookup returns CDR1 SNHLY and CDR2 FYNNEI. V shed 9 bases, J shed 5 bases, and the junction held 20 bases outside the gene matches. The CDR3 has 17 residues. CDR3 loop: CARGPNSLTGGGDEQYF. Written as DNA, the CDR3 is TGTGCCAGAGGGCCCAACAGCCTGACAGGGGGGGGCGACGAGCAGTACTTC.

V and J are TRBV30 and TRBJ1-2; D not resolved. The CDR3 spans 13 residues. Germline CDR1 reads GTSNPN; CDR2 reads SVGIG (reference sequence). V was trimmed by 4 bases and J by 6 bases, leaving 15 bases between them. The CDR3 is CAWMRNIGNGYTF. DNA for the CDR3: TGTGCCTGGATGAGGAATATTGGAAATGGCTACACCTTC.

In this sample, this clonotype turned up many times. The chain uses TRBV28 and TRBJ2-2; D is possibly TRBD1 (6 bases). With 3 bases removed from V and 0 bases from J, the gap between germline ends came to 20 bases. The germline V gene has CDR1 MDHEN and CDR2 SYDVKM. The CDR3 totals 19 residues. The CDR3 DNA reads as TGTGCCAGCAGTTTCCCCGGACAGCGCCATATCCCGAACACCGGGGAGCTGTTTTTT. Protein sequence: CASSFPGQRHIPNTGELFF.

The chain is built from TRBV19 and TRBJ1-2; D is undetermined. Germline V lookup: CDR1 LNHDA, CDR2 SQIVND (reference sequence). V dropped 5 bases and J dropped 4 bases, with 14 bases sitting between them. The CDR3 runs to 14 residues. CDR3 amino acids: CASSPWSDAYGYTF. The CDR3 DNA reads TGTGCCAGTAGTCCCTGGAGTGACGCCTATGGCTACACCTTC.

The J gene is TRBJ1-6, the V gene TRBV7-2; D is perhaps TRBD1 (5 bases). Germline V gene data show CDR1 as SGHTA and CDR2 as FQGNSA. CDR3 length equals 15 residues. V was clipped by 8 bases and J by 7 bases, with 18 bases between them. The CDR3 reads CASRSGTYGNSPLHF. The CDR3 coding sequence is TGTGCCAGCCGCTCCGGGACCTATGGCAATTCACCCCTCCACTTT.

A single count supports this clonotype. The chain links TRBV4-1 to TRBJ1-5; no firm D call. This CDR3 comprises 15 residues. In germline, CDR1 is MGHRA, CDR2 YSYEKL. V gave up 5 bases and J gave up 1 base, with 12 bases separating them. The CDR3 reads CASSETTVSNQPQHF. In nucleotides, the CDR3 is TGCGCCAGCAGCGAGACTACGGTGAGCAATCAGCCCCAGCATTTT.